This TCR beta chain is drawn from a study of OX40 agonist ivuxolimab in advanced cancers. Regarding the study as a whole: CD8+ T cells showed, on average, more clonal expansion than CD4+ cells.

TCRdb's table, derived via immunoSEQ multiplex PCR, lists solely in-frame clones and lacks some. The sample lists around 20,000 clones; 77% were seen once. To note about this clone: Its antigen is unidentified.

Germline CDR1 is SGDLS and CDR2 is YYNGEE. V was clipped by 4 bases and J by 6 bases; unmatched bases: 6. This CDR3 contains 14 residues. J is TRBJ1-5 and V is TRBV9; 8 nucleotides agree with TRBD1. Sequenced material: CD4+ or CD8+ T cells sorted from blood, taken in a trial of the OX40 agonist ivuxolimab. This TCR came from an adult with an advanced solid tumor such as melanoma, head and neck, liver or kidney cancer. CDR3 sequence: CASSRTGFSQPQHF. The CDR3 coding sequence is TGTGCCAGCAGCCGGACAGGGTTCAGTCAGCCCCAGCATTTT. The whole variable domain, remainder taken from reference TRBV9 and TRBJ1-5, is DSGVTQTPKHLITATGQRVTLRCSPRSGDLSVYWYQQSLDQGLQFLIQYYNGEERAKGNILERFSAQQFPDLHSELNLSSLELGDSALYFCASSRTGFSQPQHFGDGTRLSIL.